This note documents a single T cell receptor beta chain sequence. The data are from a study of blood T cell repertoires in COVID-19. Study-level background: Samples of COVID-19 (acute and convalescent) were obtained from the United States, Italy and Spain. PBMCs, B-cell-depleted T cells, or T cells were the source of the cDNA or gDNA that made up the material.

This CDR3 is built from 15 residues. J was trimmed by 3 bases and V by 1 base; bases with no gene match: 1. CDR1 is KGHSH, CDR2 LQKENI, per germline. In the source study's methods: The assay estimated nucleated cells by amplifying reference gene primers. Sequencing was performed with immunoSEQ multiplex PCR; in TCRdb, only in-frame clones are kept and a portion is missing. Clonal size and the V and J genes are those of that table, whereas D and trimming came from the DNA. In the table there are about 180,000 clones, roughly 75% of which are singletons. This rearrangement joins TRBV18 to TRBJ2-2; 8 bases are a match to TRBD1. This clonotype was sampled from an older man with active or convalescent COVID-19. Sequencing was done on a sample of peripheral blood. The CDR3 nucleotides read TGTGCCAGCTCACCACAGGACAGGGACACCGGGGAGCTGTTTTTT. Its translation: CASSPQDRDTGELFF.